This T cell receptor beta chain was documented in a study of T cells in localized non-small cell lung cancer. Notes on the study in general: The highest T cell clonality was in uninvolved adjacent lung, above tumor. Turning up in adjacent lung were a median approximately 60 of the top 100 tumor clones. Heterogeneity is still possible, as just one tumor region was sequenced.

As concerns this clone: Its cognate antigen is unknown.

Sequenced by immunoSEQ multiplex PCR; TCRdb stores in-frame clones only, minus some. The table has about 79,000 clones, approximately 90% seen once. This CDR3 contains 15 residues. V was cut by 3 bases and J by 4 bases, with 12 bases left in between. Germline values: CDR1 LNHDA, CDR2 SQIVND (reference sequence). This specimen was peripheral blood, taken before any cancer treatment. The receptor was derived from a woman aged 40 to 75 with stage I squamous cell lung carcinoma. The chain employs TRBV19 and TRBJ1-4, with unresolved D. Written as DNA, the CDR3 is TGTGCCAGTAGTATTGAGGGCGGGATTAATGAAAAACTGTTTTTT. Amino acid sequence: CASSIEGGINEKLFF.